This TCR beta chain was recovered during a study of molecular identifiers for immune sequencing clone quantification. Study-wide findings and caveats: Identical TCR molecules that share a barcode could lead to an underestimation of highly expanded clone sizes.

TCRdb analysed the PCR reads with MiXCR anew, one entry per CDR3 protein. The data contain under 600,000 distinct CDR3 sequences, roughly 23% of them singletons. About this clonotype itself: Antigen: not known.

The germline V gene has CDR1 SGHDN and CDR2 FVKESK. This CDR3 is built from 15 residues. V trimming: 4 bases; J trimming: 1 base; junction bases outside the gene matches: 5. Source material: naive CD8+ T cells from blood, with Jurkat cell RNA spiked in. Stated subset: FACS-sorted CD8+CD4-CCR7+CD45RA+ naive T cells. The origin of this receptor is a human donor in good health. Some libraries in this study had Jurkat cell RNA spiked in. The chain couples TRBV14 to TRBJ2-7, with 9 bases identical to TRBD2. The CDR3 DNA is TGTGCCAGCAGCCTGAGGCTAGCGGGATCCTACGAGCAGTACTTC. Translating it yields CASSLRLAGSYEQYF. Full variable domain (outside the CDR3, taken from reference TRBV14 and TRBJ2-7): EAGVTQFPSHSVIEKGQTVTLRCDPISGHDNLYWYRRVMGKEIKFLLHFVKESKQDESGMPNNRFLAERTGGTYSTLKVQPAELEDSGVYFCASSLRLAGSYEQYFGPGTRLTVT.